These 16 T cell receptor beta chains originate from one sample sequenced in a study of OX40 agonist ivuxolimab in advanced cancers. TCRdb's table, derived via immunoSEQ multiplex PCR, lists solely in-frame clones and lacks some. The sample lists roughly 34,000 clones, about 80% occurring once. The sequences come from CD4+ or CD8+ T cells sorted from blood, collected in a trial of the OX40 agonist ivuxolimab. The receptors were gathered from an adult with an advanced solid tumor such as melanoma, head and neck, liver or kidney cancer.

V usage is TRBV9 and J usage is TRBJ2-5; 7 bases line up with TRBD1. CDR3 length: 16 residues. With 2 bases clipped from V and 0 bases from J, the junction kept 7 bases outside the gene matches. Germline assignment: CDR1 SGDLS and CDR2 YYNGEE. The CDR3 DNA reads TGTGCCAGCAGCGTCAGGGACAGAGGGTACCAAGAGACCCAGTACTTC. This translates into CASSVRDRGYQETQYF.

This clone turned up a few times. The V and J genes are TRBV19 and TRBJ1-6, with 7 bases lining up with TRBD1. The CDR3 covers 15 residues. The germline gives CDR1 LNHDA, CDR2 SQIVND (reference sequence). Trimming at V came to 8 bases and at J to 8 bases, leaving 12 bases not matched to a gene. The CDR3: CASRPTGTADSPLHF. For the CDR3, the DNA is TGTGCCAGTCGTCCTACCGGGACAGCGGATTCACCCCTCCACTTT.

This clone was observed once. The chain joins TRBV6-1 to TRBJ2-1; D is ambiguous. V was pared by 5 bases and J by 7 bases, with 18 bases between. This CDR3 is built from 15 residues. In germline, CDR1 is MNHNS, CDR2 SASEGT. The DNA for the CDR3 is TGTGCCAGCAGTTCCCGGCCCCACAGTGGAAATGAGCAGTTCTTC. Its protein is CASSSRPHSGNEQFF.

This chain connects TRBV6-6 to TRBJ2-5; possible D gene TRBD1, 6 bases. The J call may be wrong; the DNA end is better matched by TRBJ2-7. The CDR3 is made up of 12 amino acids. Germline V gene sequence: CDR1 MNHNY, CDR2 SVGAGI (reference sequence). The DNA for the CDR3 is TGTGCCACCCGGGACACTACCTACGAGCAGTACTTC. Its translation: CATRDTTYEQYF.

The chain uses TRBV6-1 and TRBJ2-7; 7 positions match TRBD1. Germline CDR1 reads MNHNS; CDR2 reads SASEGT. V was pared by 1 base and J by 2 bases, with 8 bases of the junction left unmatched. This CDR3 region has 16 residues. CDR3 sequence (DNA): TGTGCCAGCAGTGAAGGGATACTGACAGGGCCCTACGAGCAGTACTTC. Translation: CASSEGILTGPYEQYF.

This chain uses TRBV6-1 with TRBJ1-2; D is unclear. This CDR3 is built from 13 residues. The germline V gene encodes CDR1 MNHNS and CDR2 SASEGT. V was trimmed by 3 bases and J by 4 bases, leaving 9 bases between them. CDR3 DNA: TGTGCCAGCAGTGATCCCCGGCCCTATGGCTACACCTTC. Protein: CASSDPRPYGYTF.

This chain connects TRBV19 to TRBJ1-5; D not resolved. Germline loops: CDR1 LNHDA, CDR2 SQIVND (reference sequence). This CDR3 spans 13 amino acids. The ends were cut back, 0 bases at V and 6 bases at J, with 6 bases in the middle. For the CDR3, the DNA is TGTGCCAGTAGTATAGAGGGAAGTCAGCCCCAGCATTTT. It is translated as CASSIEGSQPQHF. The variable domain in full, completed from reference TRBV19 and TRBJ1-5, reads DGGITQSPKYLFRKEGQNVTLSCEQNLNHDAMYWYRQDPGQGLRLIYYSQIVNDFQKGDIAEGYSVSREKKESFPLTVTSAQKNPTAFYLCASSIEGSQPQHFGDGTRLSIL.

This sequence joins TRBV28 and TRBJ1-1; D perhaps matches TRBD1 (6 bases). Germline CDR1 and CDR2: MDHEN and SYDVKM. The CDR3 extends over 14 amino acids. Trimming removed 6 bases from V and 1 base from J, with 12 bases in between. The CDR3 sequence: CASRTGGANTEAFF. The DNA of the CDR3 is TGTGCCAGCAGGACTGGGGGGGCGAACACTGAAGCTTTCTTT.

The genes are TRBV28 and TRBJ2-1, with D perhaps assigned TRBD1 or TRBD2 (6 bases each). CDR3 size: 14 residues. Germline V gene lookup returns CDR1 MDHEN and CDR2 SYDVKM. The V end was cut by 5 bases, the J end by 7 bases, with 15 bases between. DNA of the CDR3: TGTGCCAGCAGTCCCCCGGGGGCCTTAAATGAGCAGTTCTTC. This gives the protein CASSPPGALNEQFF.

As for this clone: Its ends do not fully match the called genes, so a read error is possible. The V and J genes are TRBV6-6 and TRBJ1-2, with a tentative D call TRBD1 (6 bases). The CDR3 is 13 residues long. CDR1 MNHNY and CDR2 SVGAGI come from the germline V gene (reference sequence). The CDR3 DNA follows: TGTGCCAGCAGTTTACTGAATTTCGGACAGCCCGAATTC. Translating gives CASSLLNFGQPEF.

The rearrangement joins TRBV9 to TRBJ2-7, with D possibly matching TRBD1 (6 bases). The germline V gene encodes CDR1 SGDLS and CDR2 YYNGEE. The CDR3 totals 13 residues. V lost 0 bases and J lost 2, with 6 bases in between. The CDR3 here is CASSVGGPYEQYF. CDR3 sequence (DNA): TGTGCCAGCAGCGTAGGGGGGCCCTACGAGCAGTACTTC.

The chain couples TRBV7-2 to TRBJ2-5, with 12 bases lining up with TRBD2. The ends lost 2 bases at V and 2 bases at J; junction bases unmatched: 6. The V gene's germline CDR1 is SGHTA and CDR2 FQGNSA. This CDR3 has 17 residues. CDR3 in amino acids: CASSLRRLAGGQETQYF. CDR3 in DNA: TGTGCCAGCAGCTTAAGGCGGCTAGCGGGGGGGCAAGAGACCCAGTACTTC.

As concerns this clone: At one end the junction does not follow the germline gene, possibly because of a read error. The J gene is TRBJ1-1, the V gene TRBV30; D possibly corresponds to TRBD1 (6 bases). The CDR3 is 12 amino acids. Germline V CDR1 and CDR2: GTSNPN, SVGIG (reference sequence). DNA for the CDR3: TGTGCCGGGAGACAGGCCAACACTGAAGCTTTCTTT. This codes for CAGRQANTEAFF.

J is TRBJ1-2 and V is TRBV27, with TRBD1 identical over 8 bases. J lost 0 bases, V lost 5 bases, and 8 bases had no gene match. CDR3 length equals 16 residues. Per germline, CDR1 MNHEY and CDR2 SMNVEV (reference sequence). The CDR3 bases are TGTGCCAGCAGTCTAGTCGGACAGGGCCCTAACTATGGCTACACCTTC. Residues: CASSLVGQGPNYGYTF.

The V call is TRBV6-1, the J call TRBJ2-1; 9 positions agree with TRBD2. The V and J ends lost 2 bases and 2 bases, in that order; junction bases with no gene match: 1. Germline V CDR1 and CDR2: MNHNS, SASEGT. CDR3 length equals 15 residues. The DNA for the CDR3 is TGTGCCAGCAGTGAAATAGCGGGGGCCTACAATGAGCAGTTCTTC. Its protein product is CASSEIAGAYNEQFF.

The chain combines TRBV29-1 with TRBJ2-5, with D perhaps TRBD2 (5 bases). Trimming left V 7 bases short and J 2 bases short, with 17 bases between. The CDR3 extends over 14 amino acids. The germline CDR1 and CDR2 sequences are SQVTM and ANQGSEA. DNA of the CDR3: TGCAGCGCTGTAGGCGGGCGGGTTCAAGAGACCCAGTACTTC. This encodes CSAVGGRVQETQYF.